There are a few counts of the clone carrying this T cell receptor (beta chain). As yet, its antigen is unknown. No DNA is shown, since the ends of the CDR3 on it are uncertain; the CDR3 is the one TCRdb lists. This sample is part of a study of blood T cells in healthy people across ages. Study-wide results and limits: Correlation between TCR beta diversity and naive T cell percentage was strong.

The CDR3 has 15 residues if both end residues are counted. With a J-beta primer mix and a sample-barcoded 5' primer, a second PCR ran 7 to 11 cycles. A single record per CDR3 protein comes from TCRdb applying MiXCR to the 5' RACE reads. Here the sample spans 800,000 to 950,000 distinct CDR3 sequences, 25% to 30% being singletons. These data also featured in a second study, about T cells of mothers and their children. That report adds: Material was donated by three healthy Caucasian mothers and their six children. Slightly higher, non-significant overlap characterized related mother-child pairs relative to unrelated pairs. Nobody spotted any persistent microchimeric T cell clones.

This TCR came from a woman in her thirties or forties in good health. The rearrangement joins TRBV21-1 to TRBJ2-3; the tabulated D call, TRBD1, remains unverified against the DNA. TRBV21-1 is deemed a pseudogene. The sample consisted of blood. CDR3 sequence reads: CASTRFGGGADTQYF.